One sample yielded the 17 T cell receptor beta chains listed below, sequenced in a study of blood T cell repertoires in COVID-19. The method was immunoSEQ multiplex PCR; TCRdb's version includes in-frame clones alone and lacks a portion of them. This sample has about 89,000 clones, with approximately 80% found just once. Specimen: peripheral blood. These receptors originate from a woman aged 80 or older with acute or convalescent COVID-19.

CDR3 amino acids: CASRLRKDRAVSGANVLTF. The CDR3 DNA is TGTGCCAGCCGGTTGAGGAAAGACAGGGCCGTCTCTGGGGCCAACGTCCTGACTTTC. The chain couples TRBV19 to TRBJ2-6; 7 bases are a match to TRBD1. The CDR3 covers 19 residues. From germline, CDR1 is LNHDA and CDR2 SQIVND (reference sequence). V shed 9 bases, J shed 0 bases, and the junction held 17 bases outside the gene matches.

The rearrangement joins TRBV2 to TRBJ2-7, with TRBD1 matching 7 bases. Germline-derived CDR1 and CDR2 are SNHLY and FYNNEI. The CDR3 runs to 14 residues. The J segment lost 2 bases and the V segment lost 8 bases, leaving 9 bases of the junction unmatched. The CDR3 is CASDPGGRTYEQYF. The CDR3 DNA follows: TGTGCCAGCGACCCAGGGGGAAGGACCTACGAGCAGTACTTC.

The rearrangement links TRBV11-3 to TRBJ2-1; 8 nucleotides align to TRBD2. This CDR3 comprises 15 residues. J lost 8 bases, V lost 4 bases, and 10 bases had no gene match. From germline, CDR1 is SGHNT and CDR2 YENEEA. CDR3 in amino acids: CASSSRGSGSDEQFF. CDR3 coding DNA: TGTGCCAGCAGCTCCCGAGGGAGCGGGAGCGATGAGCAGTTCTTC.

The chain recombines TRBV2 with TRBJ2-1, with a weak D call TRBD1 (6 bases). There are 13 residues in the CDR3. CDR1 SNHLY and CDR2 FYNNEI come from the germline V gene. V gave up 7 bases and J gave up 6 bases, with 13 bases separating them. The CDR3 DNA is TGTGCCAGCACACACAGGGCGCGCAATGAGCAGTTCTTC. Translated, it gives CASTHRARNEQFF.

The rearrangement joins TRBV2 to TRBJ1-2, with D unresolved. The CDR3 sequence is 13 residues long. Trimming pared 5 bases from V and 0 bases from J, leaving 7 bases between. The germline CDR1 and CDR2 sequences are SNHLY and FYNNEI. The CDR3 bases are TGTGCCAGCAGTTCGGACTCTAACTATGGCTACACCTTC. The encoded protein is CASSSDSNYGYTF.

The chain employs TRBV19 and TRBJ2-1; TRBD2 matches 8 bases. After removal of 3 bases from V and 4 bases from J, the junction contained 23 bases not matched to a gene. The CDR3 spans 21 residues. CDR1 LNHDA and CDR2 SQIVND come from the germline V gene (reference sequence). The CDR3 DNA reads as TGTGCCAGTAGTATGGATTTCGGAGCGGCCGGGAGGGCCTTCCGGTACAATGAGCAGTTCTTC. This codes for CASSMDFGAAGRAFRYNEQFF.

CDR3 amino acids: CACRLAGGIIEQFF. The CDR3 coding sequence is TGTGCCTGCCGACTAGCGGGAGGGATTATAGAGCAGTTCTTC. The gene calls are TRBV2 and TRBJ2-1, with TRBD2 matching over 14 bases. The J segment lost 10 bases and the V segment lost 11 bases, leaving 10 bases of the junction unmatched. CDR1 is SNHLY, CDR2 FYNNEI, per germline. The CDR3 has 14 residues.

V is TRBV5-4 and J is TRBJ2-7; the match to TRBD2 covers 7 bases. V trimming: 4 bases; J trimming: 3 bases; junction bases outside the gene matches: 7. Germline lookup yields CDR1 SGHNT and CDR2 YYREEE (reference sequence). The CDR3 covers 14 residues. As DNA, the CDR3 is TGTGCCAGCAGCCATGCCCCTAGCGGCTACGAGCAGTACTTC. Translation gives CASSHAPSGYEQYF.

The chain combines TRBV7-8 with TRBJ2-1; TRBD2 agrees at 8 bases. This CDR3 is 17 amino acids long. The trim removed 2 bases at V and 0 bases at J, leaving 6 bases unmatched. Germline CDR1 is SGHVS and CDR2 is FQNEAQ. The CDR3 spells CASSLTGGLPSYNEQFF. Here the CDR3 DNA reads TGTGCCAGCAGCTTAACGGGGGGGCTCCCCTCCTACAATGAGCAGTTCTTC. The variable domain in full, with the rest retrieved from reference TRBV7-8 and TRBJ2-1, is GAGVSQSPRYKVAKRGQDVALRCDPISGHVSLFWYQQALGQGPEFLTYFQNEAQLDKSGLPSDRFFAERPEGSVSTLKIQRTQQEDSAVYLCASSLTGGLPSYNEQFFGPGTRLTVL.

The rearrangement links TRBV6-6 to TRBJ2-1; 8 bases are a match to TRBD2. Germline V gene data show CDR1 as MNHNY and CDR2 as SVGAGI (reference sequence). V dropped 4 bases and J dropped 7; count of bases not matched to a gene: 9. This CDR3 spans 15 amino acids. The CDR3: CASSSAGTSGNEQFF. In DNA form, the CDR3 reads TGTGCCAGCAGTTCCGCCGGGACTAGTGGTAATGAGCAGTTCTTC.

The genes are TRBV7-2 and TRBJ1-3; 8 bases match TRBD1. J was trimmed by 4 bases and V by 6 bases; bases with no gene match: 14. The CDR3 contains 17 residues. The germline CDR1 and CDR2 sequences are SGHTA and FQGNSA. The CDR3 here is CASRRPGTGSHGNTIYF. CDR3 coding DNA: TGTGCCAGCAGACGTCCCGGGACAGGTTCACACGGAAACACCATATATTTT.

J is TRBJ2-2 and V is TRBV21-1; the table gives TRBD2 as D, unverified against the DNA. TRBV21-1 represents a pseudogene. The length of the CDR3 is 18 residues. The CDR3 DNA reads TGTGCCAGCAGCAAAGCGCTTCTAGCGAAAGCGAACACCGGGGAGCTGTTTTTT. Protein: CASSKALLAKANTGELFF.

The V call is TRBV19, the J call TRBJ2-7, with 8 positions matching TRBD1. Trimming took 8 bases from V and 4 from J; bases not matched to a gene: 13. Germline assignment: CDR1 LNHDA and CDR2 SQIVND (reference sequence). This CDR3 is built from 15 residues. The CDR3 DNA follows: TGTGCCAGTGGGAACCGGGACAGGAACTTATACGAGCAGTACTTC. Its protein product is CASGNRDRNLYEQYF.

V and J are TRBV27 and TRBJ2-7; maybe TRBD2 (6 bases). Trimming cost V 1 base and J 0 bases, with 19 bases left between them. Germline CDR1 reads MNHEY; CDR2 reads SMNVEV (reference sequence). This CDR3 is 18 amino acids long. CDR3: CASSLYSRDLVFSYEQYF. Here the CDR3 DNA reads TGTGCCAGCAGTTTATATTCTCGGGACTTAGTATTCTCCTACGAGCAGTACTTC.

A few counts support this clone. V is TRBV19 and J is TRBJ1-2; perhaps TRBD1 as D (5 bases). Germline V CDR1 and CDR2: LNHDA, SQIVND (reference sequence). This CDR3 contains 13 residues. Trimming removed 7 bases at V and 8 bases at J, with 17 bases between. Written as DNA, the CDR3 is TGTGCCAGTACCGGGAGAGGGCCAGGGGGCTACACCTTC. This codes for CASTGRGPGGYTF.

The chain joins TRBV7-2 to TRBJ2-1; 10 positions match TRBD2. Unmatched junction bases numbered 12, after V lost 0 bases and J lost 4 bases. This CDR3 region has 19 residues. Germline CDR1 reads SGHTA; CDR2 reads FQGNSA. CDR3 sequence reads: CASSLAGLAGVGIYNEQFF. The CDR3 DNA reads as TGTGCCAGCAGCTTAGCTGGGCTAGCGGGAGTAGGGATTTACAATGAGCAGTTCTTC. Complete variable domain (other parts from reference TRBV7-2 and TRBJ2-1): GAGVSQSPSNKVTEKGKDVELRCDPISGHTALYWYRQSLGQGLEFLIYFQGNSAPDKSGLPSDRFSAERTGGSVSTLTIQRTQQEDSAVYLCASSLAGLAGVGIYNEQFFGPGTRLTVL.

The rearrangement joins TRBV7-9 to TRBJ2-5; 11 bases map to TRBD2. Germline V gene data show CDR1 as SEHNR and CDR2 as FQNEAQ (reference sequence). V shed 5 bases, J shed 2 bases, and the junction held 10 bases outside the gene matches. This CDR3 contains 17 residues. Here the CDR3 DNA reads TGTGCCAGCAGCACCGGGACTAGCGGAGCCCCACAAGAGACCCAGTACTTC. Encoded protein: CASSTGTSGAPQETQYF.